This TCR beta chain derives from a study of cytomegalovirus exposure and HLA in healthy donors. Study results and limitations: The study designated 150 or so TCR beta chains cytomegalovirus-associated. Most CMV-associated TCR beta chains appeared HLA-restricted in a later analysis.

It was with 60 Vbeta and 13 Jbeta primers that the PCR ran. Assay used: immunoSEQ multiplex PCR; TCRdb lists only in-frame clones, some missing. Here the sample spans roughly 63,000 clones, 75% being singletons. The germline V gene encodes CDR1 LNHNV and CDR2 YYDKDF (reference sequence). The CDR3 extends over 16 amino acids. Trimming stripped 0 bases from V and 0 bases from J, with 9 bases between. In the case of this clone: No antigen is known for it.

The gene calls are TRBV15 and TRBJ1-3; D ambiguous. This TCR derives from a woman aged 40-49 years in good health and CMV-seropositive. The specimen was PBMCs. The CDR3 bases are TGTGCCACCAGCAGAGATCGCGAATCCTCTGGAAACACCATATATTTT. This encodes CATSRDRESSGNTIYF.